What follows are 32 T cell receptor beta chains derived from one specimen sequenced in a study of human T cells and chemical hapten exposure. Time point given: pre-sensitization, week 0. This sample's treatment: therapeutic diphenylcyclopropenone sensitization with weekly scalp DPC. TCRdb reprocessed the RACE reads with MiXCR, giving one entry per CDR3 protein. The sample lists some 250,000 distinct CDR3 sequences; approximately 8% were seen once. The sequencing used whole blood, collected in connection with sensitization to the hapten diphenylcyclopropenone (DPC). These receptors were taken from a man between 18 and 35 years old with alopecia areata. Some clones in this sample may be carry-over from other donors' samples.

This clonotype was counted a few times. The rearrangement uses TRBV20-1 and TRBJ2-1; TRBD2 matches 15 bases. The CDR3 consists of 16 residues. V shed 6 bases and J 5 bases; nucleotides not matched to a gene: 8. Looked up from germline, CDR1 is DFQATT and CDR2 is SNEGSKA (reference sequence). CDR3 in DNA: TGCAGTGCGCTTCGGACTAGCGGGGGGGCGCACAATGAGCAGTTCTTC. It codes for CSALRTSGGAHNEQFF.

V and J are TRBV7-6 and TRBJ2-2, with D tentatively TRBD2 (6 bases). V gave up 4 bases and J gave up 1 base, with 16 bases separating them. Looked up from germline, CDR1 is SGHVS and CDR2 is FNYEAQ. CDR3 size: 17 residues. The CDR3 DNA sequence: TGTGCCAGCAGCTGGGGACTCCCCTTGTTGAACACCGGGGAGCTGTTTTTT. Its translation: CASSWGLPLLNTGELFF. Drawing the rest from reference TRBV7-6 and TRBJ2-2, the complete variable domain is GAGVSQSPRYKVTKRGQDVALRCDPISGHVSLYWYRQALGQGPEFLTYFNYEAQQDKSGLPNDRFSAERPEGSISTLTIQRTEQRDSAMYRCASSWGLPLLNTGELFFGEGSRLTVL.

This chain connects TRBV27 to TRBJ2-6; D gene ambiguous. The CDR3 consists of 14 residues. Germline V gene lookup returns CDR1 MNHEY and CDR2 SMNVEV (reference sequence). The ends were cut back, 6 bases at V and 0 bases at J, with 6 bases in the middle. CDR3 nucleotide sequence: TGTGCCAGCAGACCCAACTCTGGGGCCAACGTCCTGACTTTC. This codes for CASRPNSGANVLTF.

This clonotype was detected ten times or more. The chain couples TRBV25-1 to TRBJ2-5; D perhaps matches TRBD1 (5 bases). The CDR3 spans 14 residues. V shed 2 bases and J shed 5 bases, with 12 bases lying between them. CDR1 is MGHDK, CDR2 SYGVNS, per germline. In nucleotides, the CDR3 is TGTGCCAGCAGTGAAAGACAGTTAGAGGAGACCCAGTACTTC. It specifies CASSERQLEETQYF. The full variable domain, rest sourced from reference TRBV25-1 and TRBJ2-5, is EADIYQTPRYLVIGTGKKITLECSQTMGHDKMYWYQQDPGMELHLIHYSYGVNSTEKGDLSSESTVSRIRTEHFPLTLESARPSHTSQYLCASSERQLEETQYFGPGTRLLVL.

The sample holds a few counts of this clonotype. This chain links TRBV20-1 with TRBJ2-1; 9 bases are shared with TRBD1. Germline CDR1 DFQATT, CDR2 SNEGSKA (reference sequence). The CDR3 totals 14 residues. Germline trimming cut 5 bases from V and 7 bases from J; bases unmatched to any gene: 9. CDR3 loop: CSAETGTGHNEQFF. CDR3 sequence (DNA): TGCAGTGCTGAGACCGGGACAGGGCATAATGAGCAGTTCTTC.

This clonotype was seen more than once but under ten times. The chain is built from TRBV7-9 and TRBJ2-6; 7 bases agree with TRBD1. The length of the CDR3 is 17 residues. The ends lost 1 base at V and 4 bases at J; junction bases unmatched: 7. From germline, CDR1 is SEHNR and CDR2 FQNEAQ (reference sequence). The chain's CDR3 is CASSLGGRGTGANVLTF. The CDR3 DNA reads TGTGCCAGCAGCTTAGGCGGCAGGGGGACCGGGGCCAACGTCCTGACTTTC.

This clonotype occurred many times. The DNA for the CDR3 is TGCGCCAGCAGCCAATCAGGCAGCATGAACACTGAAGCTTTCTTT. Amino acid sequence: CASSQSGSMNTEAFF. This chain uses TRBV4-3 with TRBJ1-1; D unresolved. Per germline, CDR1 LGHNA and CDR2 YSLEER. The V end lost 2 bases, the J end lost 0 bases, and 10 bases lay between the germline ends. The CDR3 is 15 residues long.

The chain recombines TRBV27 with TRBJ2-2, with D maybe TRBD2 (7 bases). Deletions cut 3 bases from V and 4 bases from J, with 18 bases between. Germline CDR1 is MNHEY and CDR2 is SMNVEV (reference sequence). The CDR3 runs to 17 residues. CDR3 in DNA: TGTGCCAGCAGTTTTCGGTTAACAGGGAGGGGCACCGGGGAGCTGTTTTTT. This translates into CASSFRLTGRGTGELFF.

The chain links TRBV7-9 to TRBJ1-5, with 8 bases that match TRBD1. This CDR3 is 14 amino acids long. With V trimmed by 5 bases and J by 6 bases, 6 bases remained unmatched. CDR1 and CDR2 from the germline V gene are SEHNR and FQNEAQ (reference sequence). For the CDR3, the DNA is TGTGCCAGCAGCCCGGACAGGGTCGGTCAGCCCCAGCATTTT. Protein: CASSPDRVGQPQHF.

The V and J genes are TRBV10-3 and TRBJ2-1, with D tentatively TRBD2 (6 bases). Per germline, CDR1 ENHRY and CDR2 SYGVKD. There are 14 residues in the CDR3. V gave up 6 bases and J gave up 5 bases, with 14 bases separating them. The CDR3 nucleotides read TGTGCCATCAGAGCCGGGACTGGACACAATGAGCAGTTCTTC. It is translated as CAIRAGTGHNEQFF.

V and J are TRBV6-5 and TRBJ2-3; 7 bases map to TRBD1. Germline CDR1 reads MNHEY; CDR2 reads SVGAGI. V lost 5 bases and J lost 0; bases outside the gene matches: 2. The CDR3 runs to 14 residues. CDR3 DNA sequence: TGTGCCAGCAGTCGGGACAGCAGCACAGATACGCAGTATTTT. This sequence encodes CASSRDSSTDTQYF.

This chain uses TRBV10-2 with TRBJ1-6; D call uncertain. The germline V and J ends were trimmed by 4 bases and 14 bases, with 9 bases remaining between them. There are 11 residues in the CDR3. The germline V gene has CDR1 WSHSY and CDR2 SAAADI. The CDR3 nucleotides are TGCGCCAGCAGTGGGGAGGTCACCCTCCACTTT. Translating it yields CASSGEVTLHF.

V and J are TRBV6-1 and TRBJ2-7; D is possibly TRBD2 (5 bases). Germline loops: CDR1 MNHNS, CDR2 SASEGT. With 0 bases removed from V and 4 bases from J, the gap between germline ends came to 7 bases. This CDR3 comprises 13 residues. The CDR3 bases are TGTGCCAGCAGTGAAGCCTCGGGGTACGAGCAGTACTTC. This translates into CASSEASGYEQYF.

The chain combines TRBV14 with TRBJ1-1; D ambiguous. The CDR3 has 13 residues. V lost 2 bases and J 1 base, leaving 5 bases between the germline ends. CDR1 is SGHDN, CDR2 FVKESK, per germline. CDR3 DNA: TGTGCCAGCAGCCAATATTGGAACACTGAAGCTTTCTTT. Residues: CASSQYWNTEAFF.

This clonotype was seen ten or more times. The CDR3 is CSGEENTGELFF. For the CDR3, the DNA is TGCAGTGGTGAGGAAAACACCGGGGAGCTGTTTTTT. The V call is TRBV20-1, the J call TRBJ2-2; D not resolved. Germline V lookup: CDR1 DFQATT, CDR2 SNEGSKA (reference sequence). With 7 bases removed from V and 2 bases from J, the gap between germline ends came to 8 bases. The CDR3 runs to 12 residues.

The sample holds many counts of this clonotype. The CDR3 is CASRLGQGLVGDEQYV. The CDR3 bases are TGTGCCAGCAGACTCGGACAGGGCTTAGTAGGGGACGAGCAGTACGTC. The V gene is TRBV11-1, the J gene TRBJ2-7; 8 bases map to TRBD1. Germline V gives CDR1 SGHAT, CDR2 FQDESV (reference sequence). The CDR3 is 16 residues long. V dropped 6 bases and J dropped 5; count of bases not matched to a gene: 15.

This clonotype was detected many times. The V call is TRBV25-1, the J call TRBJ1-1, with 9 bases lining up with TRBD1. The trim removed 3 bases at V and 4 bases at J, leaving 0 bases unmatched. This CDR3 is 13 amino acids long. Germline V gene lookup returns CDR1 MGHDK and CDR2 SYGVNS. CDR3 coding DNA: TGTGCCAGCAGTGAGACAGGGGGCACTGAAGCTTTCTTT. As protein: CASSETGGTEAFF.

This clonotype has a count of ten or more. The CDR3 reads CASSDTSGANVLTF. CDR3 in DNA: TGTGCCAGCAGTGACACATCTGGGGCCAACGTCCTGACTTTC. V is TRBV2 and J is TRBJ2-6, with unresolved D. Trimming removed 3 bases from V and 1 base from J, with 4 bases in between. The CDR3 consists of 14 residues. The V gene's germline CDR1 is SNHLY and CDR2 FYNNEI.

The chain uses TRBV29-1 and TRBJ2-7, with a possible D match to TRBD1 (5 bases). CDR3 length: 13 residues. The germline V gene encodes CDR1 SQVTM and CDR2 ANQGSEA. Trimming took 4 bases from V and 2 from J, leaving 12 bases between them. The CDR3 reads CSVAVQGTYEQYF. DNA for the CDR3: TGCAGCGTTGCGGTTCAGGGCACCTACGAGCAGTACTTC.

This clonotype appeared many times. The genes are TRBV5-1 and TRBJ1-5; D is undetermined. V was clipped by 0 bases and J by 2 bases, with 9 bases between them. CDR1 is SGHRS, CDR2 YFSETQ, per germline. The CDR3 has 15 amino acids. CDR3 sequence reads: CASSLEGAGNQPQHF. Here the CDR3 DNA reads TGCGCCAGCAGCTTGGAAGGCGCGGGCAATCAGCCCCAGCATTTT. The full variable domain, its missing parts supplied by reference TRBV5-1 and TRBJ1-5, is KAGVTQTPRYLIKTRGQQVTLSCSPISGHRSVSWYQQTPGQGLQFLFEYFSETQRNKGNFPGRFSGRQFSNSRSEMNVSTLELGDSALYLCASSLEGAGNQPQHFGDGTRLSIL.

This clonotype was seen more than once but under ten times. V and J are TRBV28 and TRBJ1-3; perhaps TRBD1 as D (5 bases). CDR3 length: 16 amino acids. The V gene's germline CDR1 is MDHEN and CDR2 SYDVKM. Trimming left V 5 bases short and J 0 bases short, with 14 bases between. CDR3 sequence (DNA): TGTGCCAGCAGTCCGACAGAAGTACTCTCTGGAAACACCATATATTTT. Residues: CASSPTEVLSGNTIYF.

The V and J genes are TRBV20-1 and TRBJ2-3; 8 bases fit TRBD1. The CDR3 covers 16 residues. The V segment lost 3 bases and the J segment 3 bases; nucleotides outside the gene matches: 11. Germline V lookup: CDR1 DFQATT, CDR2 SNEGSKA (reference sequence). In DNA form, the CDR3 reads TGCAGTGCTAGTAAACCGGACAGGGTCGGTACAGATACGCAGTATTTT. It encodes CSASKPDRVGTDTQYF.

This clonotype was seen repeatedly, ten times or more. The V and J genes are TRBV29-1 and TRBJ1-1, with TRBD1 as a possible D gene (6 bases). CDR1 and CDR2 from the germline V gene are SQVTM and ANQGSEA. Deletions cut 7 bases from V and 1 base from J, with 16 bases between. This CDR3 comprises 14 residues. The CDR3 nucleotides are TGCAGCGCCTACAGGGTCCCCGAGAACACTGAAGCTTTCTTT. This gives the protein CSAYRVPENTEAFF.

This clonotype has a handful of counts. The V and J genes are TRBV7-8 and TRBJ2-1, with 9 bases identical to TRBD1. CDR1 is SGHVS, CDR2 FQNEAQ, per germline. This CDR3 has 17 amino acids. V shed 1 base, J shed 8 bases, and the junction held 12 bases outside the gene matches. The CDR3 DNA follows: TGTGCCAGCAGCTTAGTGGGGTCCGGGACAGGGAGTGATGAGCAGTTCTTC. Translated: CASSLVGSGTGSDEQFF.

This clonotype was seen a handful of times. The chain combines TRBV5-1 with TRBJ1-1; maybe TRBD1 (6 bases). The CDR3 consists of 14 residues. Looked up from germline, CDR1 is SGHRS and CDR2 is YFSETQ. Between the trimmed V and J ends, which lost 3 bases and 5 bases, there was a span of 14 bases. The CDR3 loop reads CASSYTGLGTEAFF. CDR3 in DNA: TGCGCCAGCAGCTATACAGGGTTGGGAACTGAAGCTTTCTTT.

V usage is TRBV5-1 and J usage is TRBJ1-1, with D perhaps matching TRBD1 (5 bases). The CDR3 spans 16 residues. Germline V lookup: CDR1 SGHRS, CDR2 YFSETQ. V shed 2 bases and J shed 0 bases, with 14 bases lying between them. CDR3 nucleotide sequence: TGCGCCAGCAGCTTCGCTCCAGGGAGATTGAACACTGAAGCTTTCTTT. It translates to CASSFAPGRLNTEAFF.

This clonotype was recorded a few times. The rearrangement uses TRBV12-3 or TRBV12-4 and TRBJ1-1; 9 bases match TRBD1. Trimming cost V 7 bases and J 1 base; bases outside gene matches: 10. CDR3 size: 16 residues. The CDR3 nucleotides read TGTGCCAGCAACAGAGGGTGGACAGGGGAGAACACTGAAGCTTTCTTT. Its protein product is CASNRGWTGENTEAFF.

This clonotype has a handful of counts. CDR3 protein: CASRIDYTGELFF. The CDR3 bases are TGTGCCAGCAGGATAGACTACACCGGGGAGCTGTTTTTT. This rearrangement joins TRBV6-5 to TRBJ2-2; D is unresolved. Germline loops: CDR1 MNHEY, CDR2 SVGAGI. Trimming pared 6 bases from V and 3 bases from J, leaving 8 bases between. The CDR3 extends over 13 amino acids.

This clonotype came up many times. The rearrangement joins TRBV6-1 to TRBJ2-2; possibly TRBD1 for D (6 bases). V was cut by 6 bases and J by 2 bases, with 10 bases left in between. Germline V gives CDR1 MNHNS, CDR2 SASEGT. The CDR3 is 14 residues long. The CDR3 spells CASRRTDNTGELFF. The CDR3 DNA reads as TGTGCCAGCAGGAGGACAGACAACACCGGGGAGCTGTTTTTT.

For the CDR3, the DNA is TGCGCCAGCAGCCAATACCTGACAGGATATAATTCACCCCTCCACTTT. It codes for CASSQYLTGYNSPLHF. The rearrangement links TRBV4-3 to TRBJ1-6, with D possibly matching TRBD1 (6 bases). Trimming cost V 2 bases and J 4 bases, with 12 bases left between them. CDR1 is LGHNA, CDR2 YSLEER, per germline. This CDR3 region has 16 residues.

This clonotype was found a few times. This rearrangement joins TRBV11-2 to TRBJ1-2, with 9 bases lining up with TRBD1. The CDR3 length is 15 residues. J gave up 6 bases and V 4 bases, and 9 bases lay outside the gene matches. The germline V gene encodes CDR1 SGHAT and CDR2 FQNNGV. The CDR3: CASSSRDRDRHGYTF. DNA of the CDR3: TGTGCCAGCAGCTCAAGGGACAGGGATCGACATGGCTACACCTTC.

This clonotype was counted only a few times. The J gene is TRBJ2-3, the V gene TRBV5-1; weak D call: TRBD2 (7 bases). The V gene lost 4 bases and the J gene lost 0 bases, with 18 bases spanning the gap. Germline V gene data show CDR1 as SGHRS and CDR2 as YFSETQ. This CDR3 is 17 amino acids long. The CDR3 protein is CASSPEFKGGSTDTQYF. The CDR3 coding sequence is TGCGCCAGCAGCCCCGAATTTAAGGGGGGGAGCACAGATACGCAGTATTTT. Supplemented by reference TRBV5-1 and TRBJ2-3, the full variable domain reads KAGVTQTPRYLIKTRGQQVTLSCSPISGHRSVSWYQQTPGQGLQFLFEYFSETQRNKGNFPGRFSGRQFSNSRSEMNVSTLELGDSALYLCASSPEFKGGSTDTQYFGPGTRLTVL.